These T cell receptor beta chains were read from a single sample in a study of OX40 agonist ivuxolimab in advanced cancers. Profiled with immunoSEQ multiplex PCR; TCRdb holds only in-frame clones, not every one. This sample has 72,000 or so clones, with about 90% found just once. This material consisted of CD4+ or CD8+ T cells sorted from blood, taken in a trial of the OX40 agonist ivuxolimab. These receptors were obtained from an adult with an advanced solid tumor such as melanoma, head and neck, liver or kidney cancer. Both conserved end residues are part of each CDR3. The D gene is left open where the match is weak. The size of a clone is reported for some rows only, either as once, few or many, or as a class for expanded clones.

D gene: TRBD2
V gene: TRBV28
J gene: TRBJ2-5
clone size: -
CDR3 protein: CASNLAGVRETQYF
CDR3 DNA: TGTGCCAGCAACCTAGCGGGAGTCCGCGAGACCCAGTACTTC

D gene: -
V gene: TRBV29-1
J gene: TRBJ1-1
clone size: -
CDR3 protein: CSVLRGSPMNTEAFF
CDR3 DNA: TGCAGCGTCTTAAGGGGATCCCCAATGAACACTGAAGCTTTCTTT

D gene: -
V gene: TRBV21-1
J gene: TRBJ2-7
clone size: -
CDR3 protein: CASTITYGRSSYEQYF
CDR3 DNA: TGTGCCAGCACCATAACCTACGGGAGAAGCTCCTACGAGCAGTACTTC

D gene: -
V gene: TRBV5-6
J gene: TRBJ2-7
clone size: -
CDR3 protein: CASSLSGGWGTYEQYF
CDR3 DNA: TGTGCCAGCAGCTTGAGTGGGGGCTGGGGCACCTACGAGCAGTACTTC

D gene: TRBD2
V gene: TRBV6-5
J gene: TRBJ2-6
clone size: -
CDR3 protein: CASLAGGSGANVLTF
CDR3 DNA: TGTGCCAGCCTCGCGGGGGGCTCTGGGGCCAACGTCCTGACTTTC

D gene: -
V gene: TRBV19
J gene: TRBJ2-5
clone size: once
CDR3 protein: CASTEQETQYF
CDR3 DNA: TGTGCCAGTACGGAACAAGAGACCCAGTACTTC

D gene: TRBD2
V gene: TRBV7-8
J gene: TRBJ2-2
clone size: -
CDR3 protein: CASRPSGAPANTGELFF
CDR3 DNA: TGTGCCAGCAGGCCTAGCGGGGCGCCTGCGAACACCGGGGAGCTGTTTTTT

D gene: -
V gene: TRBV7-9
J gene: TRBJ2-5
clone size: -
CDR3 protein: CASMLGGRETQYF
CDR3 DNA: TGTGCCAGCATGCTTGGGGGCAGGGAGACCCAGTACTTC

D gene: -
V gene: TRBV4-1
J gene: TRBJ2-3
clone size: -
CDR3 protein: CASSEGQGTDTQYF
CDR3 DNA: TGCGCCAGCAGCGAAGGGCAGGGCACAGATACGCAGTATTTT

D gene: -
V gene: TRBV21-1
J gene: TRBJ2-1
clone size: -
CDR3 protein: CASSKMVFRGTSGRARNEQFF
CDR3 DNA: TGTGCCAGCAGCAAAATGGTCTTTAGGGGGACTAGCGGGAGGGCCCGGAATGAGCAGTTCTTC

D gene: -
V gene: TRBV5-1
J gene: TRBJ1-1
clone size: -
CDR3 protein: CASSLRGYTEAFF
CDR3 DNA: TGCGCCAGCAGCTTAAGGGGATACACTGAAGCTTTCTTT